The 28 T cell receptor beta chains reported below all come from one sample, sequenced in a study of blood T cell repertoires in COVID-19. The data were produced by immunoSEQ multiplex PCR, yet TCRdb's version contains in-frame clones alone and is incomplete. Counted here are about 76,000 clones, around 91% occurring once; the ten biggest clones make up approximately 5%. Sequences were obtained from peripheral blood. These receptors were obtained from a human donor in a cohort sampled during active COVID-19.

As DNA, the CDR3 is TGTGCCAGCGCGTACGGGGGGGTGAACACTGAAGCTTTCTTT. Translation gives CASAYGGVNTEAFF. The genes are TRBV19 and TRBJ1-1; D might be TRBD1 (5 bases). The germline V gene encodes CDR1 LNHDA and CDR2 SQIVND (reference sequence). The CDR3 length is 14 residues. Trimming removed 9 bases from V and 0 bases from J, with 14 bases in between.

The chain recombines TRBV6-2 or TRBV6-3 with TRBJ2-1, with TRBD2 matching 8 bases. With V trimmed by 4 bases and J by 2 bases, 4 bases remained unmatched. Germline V gene lookup returns CDR1 MNHEY and CDR2 SVGEGT. The CDR3 extends over 15 amino acids. The CDR3 sequence is CASSFKRGTYNEQFF. The CDR3 nucleotides are TGTGCCAGCAGTTTCAAGCGGGGGACCTACAATGAGCAGTTCTTC.

The CDR3 sequence is CASSLDSTSGKTQYF. DNA for the CDR3: TGCGCCAGCAGCTTGGATTCGACTAGCGGAAAGACCCAGTACTTC. The chain joins TRBV5-1 to TRBJ2-5, with 9 bases identical to TRBD2. The CDR3 sequence is 15 residues long. Per the germline V gene, CDR1 is SGHRS and CDR2 is YFSETQ. The V gene end was trimmed by 0 bases and the J gene end by 6 bases; junction bases not matched to a gene: 6.

The CDR3 reads CASSHAAGPPRATDTQYF. CDR3 sequence (DNA): TGCGCCAGCAGCCACGCGGCGGGACCACCGAGGGCCACAGATACGCAGTATTTT. The chain uses TRBV4-1 and TRBJ2-3; TRBD2 is a possible D gene (6 bases). With 3 bases removed from V and 2 bases from J, the gap between germline ends came to 21 bases. The CDR3 covers 18 residues. Looked up from germline, CDR1 is MGHRA and CDR2 is YSYEKL.

This chain connects TRBV10-3 to TRBJ2-1, with 8 nucleotides matching TRBD2. Unmatched junction bases numbered 10, after V lost 7 bases and J lost 8 bases. Germline V CDR1 and CDR2: ENHRY, SYGVKD. This CDR3 region has 14 residues. The CDR3 sequence is CAITPGGLGDEQFF. The CDR3, as DNA: TGTGCCATCACCCCGGGGGGGCTCGGCGATGAGCAGTTCTTC.

CDR3 nucleotide sequence: TGTGCCAGCAGCTTAGTTGGGAGGAGCTCCTATAATTCACCCCTCCACTTT. Protein: CASSLVGRSSYNSPLHF. The chain recombines TRBV7-2 with TRBJ1-6, with no clear D. The CDR3 has 17 amino acids. Germline CDR1 SGHTA, CDR2 FQGNSA. V lost 1 base to trimming and J lost 0 bases, with 10 bases between them.

The V gene is TRBV5-4, the J gene TRBJ2-3; TRBD2 matches 8 bases. V was pared by 3 bases and J by 2 bases, with 5 bases of the junction left unmatched. Per germline, CDR1 SGHNT and CDR2 YYREEE (reference sequence). CDR3 size: 15 residues. The CDR3 DNA is TGTGCCAGCAGCTGGGGAGGACTAGCCACAGATACGCAGTATTTT. This encodes CASSWGGLATDTQYF.

The chain has TRBV24-1 and TRBJ2-2, with D perhaps matching TRBD2 (5 bases). This CDR3 is 16 amino acids long. In germline, CDR1 is KGHDR, CDR2 SFDVKD. The ends were cut back, 4 bases at V and 1 base at J, with 12 bases in the middle. This CDR3 is CATSDSGLWNTGELFF. CDR3 nucleotide sequence: TGTGCCACCAGTGACTCCGGACTCTGGAACACCGGGGAGCTGTTTTTT.

This chain joins TRBV5-4 and TRBJ1-1; tentative D call: TRBD1 (5 bases). Germline V CDR1 and CDR2: SGHNT, YYREEE (reference sequence). The CDR3 consists of 15 residues. V lost 0 bases, J lost 0 bases, and 9 bases lay in between. CDR3 in amino acids: CASSLAGGMNTEAFF. DNA of the CDR3: TGTGCCAGCAGCTTGGCCGGGGGGATGAACACTGAAGCTTTCTTT.

The chain carries TRBV3-1 (or the pseudogene TRBV3-2) and TRBJ2-7; TRBD2 matches 7 bases. Per germline, CDR1 LGHDT and CDR2 YNNKEL (reference sequence). Trimming removed 0 bases from V and 4 bases from J; junction bases left unmatched: 9. The CDR3 is 16 amino acids. The CDR3 sequence is CASSQDARRGFYEQYF. The DNA for the CDR3 is TGTGCCAGCAGCCAAGATGCTCGGCGGGGGTTTTACGAGCAGTACTTC.

The rearrangement joins TRBV19 to TRBJ2-5; perhaps TRBD1 as D (5 bases). CDR3 length: 13 amino acids. The V end was cut by 10 bases, the J end by 7 bases, with 19 bases between. Germline-derived CDR1 and CDR2 are LNHDA and SQIVND (reference sequence). CDR3: CATRGPDIPTQYF. For the CDR3, the DNA is TGTGCCACTAGGGGTCCGGACATACCGACCCAGTACTTC. The full variable domain, completed using reference TRBV19 and TRBJ2-5, is DGGITQSPKYLFRKEGQNVTLSCEQNLNHDAMYWYRQDPGQGLRLIYYSQIVNDFQKGDIAEGYSVSREKKESFPLTVTSAQKNPTAFYLCATRGPDIPTQYFGPGTRLLVL.

This clone appeared a few times. This chain links TRBV5-4 with TRBJ2-7, with a weak D call TRBD2 (6 bases). The CDR3 is made up of 14 amino acids. Between the trimmed V and J ends, which lost 0 bases and 2 bases, there was a span of 9 bases. Germline-derived CDR1 and CDR2 are SGHNT and YYREEE (reference sequence). CDR3 loop: CASSLETSAYEQYF. Here the CDR3 DNA reads TGTGCCAGCAGCTTGGAGACTAGTGCCTACGAGCAGTACTTC.

The J gene is TRBJ2-2, the V gene TRBV19; D is unclear. Trimming cost V 6 bases and J 7 bases, with 15 bases left between them. CDR1 is LNHDA and CDR2 is SQIVND in the germline V gene (reference sequence). The CDR3 length is 14 residues. The CDR3 DNA reads as TGTGCCAGTAGCCTACTCCAGGTAGGCGGGGAGCTGTTTTTT. Translating it yields CASSLLQVGGELFF.

The V call is TRBV7-2, the J call TRBJ1-1, with TRBD1 as a possible D gene (5 bases). Germline V gene sequence: CDR1 SGHTA, CDR2 FQGNSA. Trimming took off 4 bases at V and 6 bases at J, with 21 bases between the two ends. This CDR3 has 16 residues. The CDR3 sequence is CASSSYQIKLRAEAFF. DNA for the CDR3: TGTGCCAGCAGCTCATACCAAATAAAACTCAGGGCTGAAGCTTTCTTT.

The V call is TRBV6-5, the J call TRBJ2-3, with TRBD1 matching 7 bases. The germline gives CDR1 MNHEY, CDR2 SVGAGI. The CDR3 runs to 13 residues. V was clipped by 6 bases and J by 5 bases; unmatched bases: 5. In nucleotides, the CDR3 is TGTGCCAGCAGCGCGACAGGGTTAGATACGCAGTATTTT. This translates into CASSATGLDTQYF.

The chain uses TRBV9 and TRBJ2-3; 8 bases agree with TRBD2. The junction had 15 bases not matched to a gene; V was cut back by 3 bases and J by 6 bases. The germline gives CDR1 SGDLS, CDR2 YYNGEE. The CDR3 is 17 amino acids. CDR3 sequence: CASSAGSGGSWGDTQYF. The CDR3 DNA is TGTGCCAGCAGCGCCGGAAGCGGGGGATCTTGGGGTGATACGCAGTATTTT.

The chain uses TRBV6-5 and TRBJ1-6; D call uncertain. The ends were cut back, 11 bases at V and 0 bases at J, with 5 bases in the middle. This CDR3 is built from 12 residues. Germline V gene data show CDR1 as MNHEY and CDR2 as SVGAGI. The CDR3 sequence is CAVSSYNSPLHF. The DNA for the CDR3 is TGTGCCGTTAGCTCCTATAATTCACCCCTCCACTTT.

The chain uses TRBV6-4 and TRBJ2-3, with 12 bases that match TRBD2. The V and J ends lost 5 bases and 0 bases, in that order; junction bases with no gene match: 12. The CDR3 contains 19 residues. The V gene's germline CDR1 is MRHNA and CDR2 SNTAGT. The CDR3 region has the DNA TGTGCCAGCAGTCCCGATCCTTTTCTAGCGGGGGGGAGCACAGATACGCAGTATTTT. This translates into CASSPDPFLAGGSTDTQYF.

The chain combines TRBV7-9 with TRBJ1-2; weak D call: TRBD1 (5 bases). Trimming pared 5 bases from V and 12 bases from J, leaving 22 bases between. The V gene's germline CDR1 is SEHNR and CDR2 FQNEAQ (reference sequence). The CDR3 has 14 residues. For the CDR3, the DNA is TGTGCCAGCAGCCCACCGCAGGCGGGGTTGGGGGACACCTTC. Amino acids: CASSPPQAGLGDTF.

The rearrangement joins TRBV19 to TRBJ1-4; 7 nucleotides line up with TRBD1. J gave up 4 bases and V 5 bases, and 13 bases lay outside the gene matches. Looked up from germline, CDR1 is LNHDA and CDR2 is SQIVND (reference sequence). This CDR3 contains 17 residues. This chain's CDR3 is CASSPTGQPIGNEKLFF. CDR3 sequence (DNA): TGTGCCAGTAGTCCAACGGGACAGCCTATAGGTAATGAAAAACTGTTTTTT.

The chain employs TRBV2 and TRBJ2-7, with a possible D match to TRBD1 (5 bases). The V end was cut by 7 bases, the J end by 3 bases, with 13 bases between. The germline V gene has CDR1 SNHLY and CDR2 FYNNEI. The CDR3 covers 13 residues. The CDR3 sequence is CASMVAGYYEQYF. For the CDR3, the DNA is TGTGCCAGCATGGTAGCAGGGTACTACGAGCAGTACTTC.

The gene calls are TRBV18 and TRBJ1-1; the D gene is possibly TRBD1 (5 bases). Trimming cost V 1 base and J 3 bases, with 12 bases left between them. The CDR3 is 15 residues long. Germline V gives CDR1 KGHSH, CDR2 LQKENI. CDR3 protein: CASSPRDRGDTEAFF. Here the CDR3 DNA reads TGTGCCAGCTCACCACGGGACCGGGGGGACACTGAAGCTTTCTTT.

The genes are TRBV5-1 and TRBJ1-3, with D tentatively TRBD1 (6 bases). Trimming shortened V by 0 bases and J by 1 base, and 11 bases separated the two germline ends. The germline V gene has CDR1 SGHRS and CDR2 YFSETQ. CDR3 length: 16 amino acids. CDR3: CASSLGVQGSGNTIYF. The CDR3 DNA follows: TGCGCCAGCAGCTTGGGGGTACAGGGATCTGGAAACACCATATATTTT.

The V call is TRBV18, the J call TRBJ2-7, with D possibly matching TRBD2 (6 bases). The CDR3 covers 16 residues. Per germline, CDR1 KGHSH and CDR2 LQKENI. V was shortened by 0 bases and J by 2 bases, with 14 bases between the two germline ends. The CDR3 DNA is TGTGCCAGCTCACCACCGGCCCGGGGGATCACCTACGAGCAGTACTTC. Its protein product is CASSPPARGITYEQYF.

The V and J genes are TRBV25-1 and TRBJ1-2; D is perhaps TRBD1 (6 bases). The CDR3 length is 14 residues. The V gene's germline CDR1 is MGHDK and CDR2 SYGVNS. V lost 6 bases and J 5 bases, leaving 16 bases between the germline ends. The CDR3: CASSPHGQNYGYTF. The CDR3, as DNA: TGTGCCAGCAGCCCCCACGGACAGAATTATGGCTACACCTTC.

The chain couples TRBV30 to TRBJ2-3; D gene uncertain. CDR1 is GTSNPN, CDR2 SVGIG, per germline (reference sequence). The CDR3 contains 11 residues. Trimming took off 7 bases at V and 5 bases at J, with 10 bases between the two ends. CDR3 residues: CAYSPQDTQYF. The CDR3 DNA reads as TGTGCCTACAGCCCACAAGATACGCAGTATTTT. The whole variable domain, remainder taken from reference TRBV30 and TRBJ2-3, is SQTIHQWPATLVQPVGSPLSLECTVEGTSNPNLYWYRQAAGRGLQLLFYSVGIGQISSEVPQNLSASRPQDRQFILSSKKLLLSDSGFYLCAYSPQDTQYFGPGTRLTVL.

The J gene is TRBJ1-1, the V gene TRBV9, with 7 bases fitting TRBD1. V shed 4 bases and J 4 bases; nucleotides not matched to a gene: 7. The CDR3 loop spans 14 amino acids. Germline V gene lookup returns CDR1 SGDLS and CDR2 YYNGEE. CDR3 loop: CASSPRQGSTEAFF. For the CDR3, the DNA is TGTGCCAGCAGCCCAAGACAGGGCAGCACTGAAGCTTTCTTT.

The chain couples TRBV5-8 to TRBJ1-5, with a possible D match to TRBD1 (5 bases). This CDR3 has 15 residues. Germline-derived CDR1 and CDR2 are SGHTS and YDEGEE. V was shortened by 0 bases and J by 0 bases, with 7 bases between the two germline ends. The CDR3 DNA reads TGTGCCAGCAGCTTGGGACAGATTAGCAATCAGCCCCAGCATTTT. Translated, it gives CASSLGQISNQPQHF.